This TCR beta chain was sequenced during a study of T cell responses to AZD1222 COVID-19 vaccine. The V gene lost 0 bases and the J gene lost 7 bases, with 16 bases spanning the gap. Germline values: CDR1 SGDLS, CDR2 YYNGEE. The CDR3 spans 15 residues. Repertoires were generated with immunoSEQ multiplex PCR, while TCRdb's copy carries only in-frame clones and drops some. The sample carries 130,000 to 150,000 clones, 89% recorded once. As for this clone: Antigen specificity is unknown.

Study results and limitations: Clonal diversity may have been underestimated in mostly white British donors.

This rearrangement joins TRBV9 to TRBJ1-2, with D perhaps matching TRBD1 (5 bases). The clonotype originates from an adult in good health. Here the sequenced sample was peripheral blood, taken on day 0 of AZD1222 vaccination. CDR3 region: CASSVEGQGLRGYTF. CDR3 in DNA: TGTGCCAGCAGCGTAGAGGGGCAGGGTCTTCGTGGCTACACCTTC.